This TCR delta chain was sequenced in a study of gamma-delta chains in newborns, infants, children. Study overall: Microbial exposure reportedly drives polyclonal innate γδ T cell expansion after birth.

TCRdb reapplied CATT to the reads. The repertoire consists of 4,600 or so delta-chain clones, with around 3% occurring once and the leading ten covering about 11%. With 2 bases clipped from V and 5 bases from J, the junction kept 10 bases outside the gene matches. The CDR3 has 18 amino acids. Germline assignment: CDR1 GEAIGNYY and CDR2 EKD. The specimen sequenced was blood. This receptor was taken from a child who was a newborn, infant or young child, either healthy, febrile or measles-vaccinated (not recorded which). This sequence joins TRDV2 and TRDJ2, with TRDD3 matching over 13 bases. The CDR3 nucleotides are TGTGCCTGTGACAGTTTACTGGGGGATACGCAGACTACAGCACAACTCTTCTTT. It is translated as CACDSLLGDTQTTAQLFF.